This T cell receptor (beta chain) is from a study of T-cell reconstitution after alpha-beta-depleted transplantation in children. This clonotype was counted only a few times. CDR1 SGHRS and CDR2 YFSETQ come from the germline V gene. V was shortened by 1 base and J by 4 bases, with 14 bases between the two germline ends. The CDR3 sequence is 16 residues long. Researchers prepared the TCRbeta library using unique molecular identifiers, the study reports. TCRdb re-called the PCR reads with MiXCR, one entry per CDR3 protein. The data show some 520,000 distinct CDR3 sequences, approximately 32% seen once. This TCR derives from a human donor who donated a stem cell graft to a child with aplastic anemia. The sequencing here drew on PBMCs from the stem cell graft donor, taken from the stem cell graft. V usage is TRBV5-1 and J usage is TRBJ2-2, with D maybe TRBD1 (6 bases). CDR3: CASSLITGSSTGELFF. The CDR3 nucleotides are TGCGCCAGCAGCTTGATCACAGGGTCGAGCACCGGGGAGCTGTTTTTT.